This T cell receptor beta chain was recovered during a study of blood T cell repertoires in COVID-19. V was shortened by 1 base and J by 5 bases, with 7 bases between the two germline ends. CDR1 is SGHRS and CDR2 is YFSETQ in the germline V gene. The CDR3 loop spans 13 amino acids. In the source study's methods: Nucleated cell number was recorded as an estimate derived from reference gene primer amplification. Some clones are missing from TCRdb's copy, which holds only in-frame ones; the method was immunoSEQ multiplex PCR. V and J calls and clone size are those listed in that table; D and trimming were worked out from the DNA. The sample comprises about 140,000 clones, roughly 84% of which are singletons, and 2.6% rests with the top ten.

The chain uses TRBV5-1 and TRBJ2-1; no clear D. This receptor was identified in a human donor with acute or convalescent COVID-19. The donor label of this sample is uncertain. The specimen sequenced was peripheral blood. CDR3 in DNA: TGCGCCAGCAGCTTGAGAGGCAACAATGAGCAGTTCTTC. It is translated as CASSLRGNNEQFF.